Listed here are 31 T cell receptor beta chains from one sample, sequenced in a study of a mutant IDH1 vaccine in newly diagnosed glioma. Assay: immunoSEQ multiplex PCR; the TCRdb copy retains only in-frame clones and omits some. The sample holds roughly 60,000 clones, approximately 85% seen once. Their target antigens are unknown. Stated time point: week 23, last vaccination. Every single dose of the vaccine, 300 ug of mutant IDH1 20-mer peptide, came with topical imiquimod. The specimen comprised PBMCs, sampled from a glioma patient whose treatment included an IDH1 peptide vaccine. The receptors derive from a young man with glioma.

This clone was detected once. V gene TRBV19 combines with J gene TRBJ2-5, with TRBD2 identical over 13 bases. Per the germline V gene, CDR1 is LNHDA and CDR2 is SQIVND (reference sequence). The CDR3 has 14 amino acids. V gave up 10 bases and J gave up 0 bases; unmatched junction bases: 2. The CDR3 spells CATGTSGNQETQYF. Here the CDR3 DNA reads TGTGCCACCGGGACTAGCGGGAACCAAGAGACCCAGTACTTC.

The chain links TRBV11-3 to TRBJ2-3; a possible D gene is TRBD1 (6 bases). Germline values: CDR1 SGHNT, CDR2 YENEEA. The V end was cut by 1 base, the J end by 6 bases, with 14 bases between. The CDR3 has 15 residues. In DNA form, the CDR3 reads TGTGCCAGCAGCTTAGGGGCAGAAACAGGGGATACGCAGTATTTT. Amino acid sequence: CASSLGAETGDTQYF.

The V gene is TRBV15, the J gene TRBJ2-5; D may be TRBD2 (6 bases). The CDR3 is 15 residues long. CDR1 and CDR2 from the germline V gene are LNHNV and YYDKDF (reference sequence). V shed 1 base and J shed 5 bases, with 14 bases lying between them. The CDR3 spells CATSRAGAAGETQYF. In nucleotides, the CDR3 is TGTGCCACCAGCAGAGCCGGGGCCGCGGGGGAGACCCAGTACTTC.

The V gene is TRBV9, the J gene TRBJ1-1; D is possibly TRBD1 (5 bases). The ends were cut back, 0 bases at V and 11 bases at J, with 14 bases in the middle. The germline gives CDR1 SGDLS, CDR2 YYNGEE. The CDR3 totals 13 residues. CDR3 sequence: CASSVEGSSAAFF. The CDR3 DNA is TGTGCCAGCAGCGTAGAGGGGAGTTCCGCCGCTTTCTTT.

V gene TRBV11-2 combines with J gene TRBJ1-2; D unclear. Germline V lookup: CDR1 SGHAT, CDR2 FQNNGV. The CDR3 length is 14 residues. V gave up 7 bases and J gave up 2 bases, with 14 bases separating them. CDR3 amino acids: CASNTDGLNYGYTF. In DNA, the CDR3 is TGTGCCAGCAACACGGACGGATTAAACTATGGCTACACCTTC.

The chain employs TRBV4-2 and TRBJ2-3; 9 nucleotides align to TRBD2. The V and J ends lost 0 bases and 1 base, in that order; junction bases with no gene match: 5. The V gene's germline CDR1 is LGHNA and CDR2 YNFKEQ. The CDR3 covers 17 residues. CDR3: CASSQEAGGGGTDTQYF. As DNA, the CDR3 is TGTGCCAGCAGCCAAGAGGCCGGCGGGGGGGGCACAGATACGCAGTATTTT.

The J gene is TRBJ2-3, the V gene TRBV27; D ambiguous. Germline V gene sequence: CDR1 MNHEY, CDR2 SMNVEV (reference sequence). The V and J ends lost 6 bases and 0 bases respectively, with 7 bases between them. The CDR3 runs 13 residues. This chain's CDR3 is CASSRSSTDTQYF. The DNA of the CDR3 is TGTGCCAGCAGCCGGAGCAGCACAGATACGCAGTATTTT.

V is TRBV5-6 and J is TRBJ1-1; possibly TRBD1 for D (6 bases). The CDR3 spans 14 residues. In germline, CDR1 is SGHDT, CDR2 YYEEEE. Trimming shortened V by 2 bases and J by 7 bases, and 15 bases separated the two germline ends. The CDR3 loop reads CASSFIWGRGEAFF. CDR3 DNA sequence: TGTGCCAGCAGCTTTATATGGGGGCGGGGTGAAGCTTTCTTT.

J is TRBJ2-3 and V is TRBV27, with 7 bases that match TRBD1. This CDR3 region has 16 residues. V lost 5 bases to trimming and J lost 0 bases; unmatched junction nucleotides: 8. CDR1 is MNHEY and CDR2 is SMNVEV in the germline V gene (reference sequence). CDR3: CASSLQPGQSTDTQYF. CDR3 DNA: TGTGCCAGCAGTCTTCAACCGGGACAGAGCACAGATACGCAGTATTTT.

The chain couples TRBV6-5 to TRBJ2-3; 9 bases agree with TRBD1. Germline values: CDR1 MNHEY, CDR2 SVGAGI. The CDR3 contains 15 residues. The V segment lost 6 bases and the J segment 7 bases; nucleotides outside the gene matches: 11. CDR3 nucleotide sequence: TGTGCCAGCAGCCAAGCCGGGACAGGGAGGCATACGCAGTATTTT. It codes for CASSQAGTGRHTQYF.

There are a few counts of this clone. The chain carries TRBV29-1 and TRBJ1-4; the D gene is possibly TRBD1 (5 bases). Germline CDR1 is SQVTM and CDR2 is ANQGSEA. Trimming left V 4 bases short and J 7 bases short, with 10 bases between. There are 12 residues in the CDR3. CDR3 region: CSVAGIGEKLFF. The CDR3 coding sequence is TGCAGCGTTGCAGGGATAGGTGAAAAACTGTTTTTT.

This chain joins TRBV20-1 and TRBJ2-5; D remains unclear. The J call may be in error: the DNA end matches TRBJ2-7 better. The germline V gene encodes CDR1 DFQATT and CDR2 SNEGSKA (reference sequence). The CDR3 runs to 11 residues. The DNA of the CDR3 is TGCAGTGCTAGAGACTACTACGAGCAGTACTTC. This sequence encodes CSARDYYEQYF.

The genes are TRBV7-2 and TRBJ1-1, with a tentative D call TRBD1 (5 bases). V lost 5 bases to trimming and J lost 2 bases, with 15 bases between them. Germline CDR1 reads SGHTA; CDR2 reads FQGNSA. This CDR3 has 15 amino acids. The CDR3 region is CASSLAGLENTEAFF. CDR3 sequence (DNA): TGTGCCAGCAGCCTCGCGGGACTGGAAAACACTGAAGCTTTCTTT.

This clone occurred a few times. The J gene is TRBJ2-2, the V gene TRBV14; no firm D call. The CDR3 sequence is 12 residues long. Germline CDR1 is SGHDN and CDR2 is FVKESK. V dropped 4 bases and J dropped 8 bases, with 8 bases sitting between them. The CDR3 region has the DNA TGTGCCAGCAGCCCTCTCGCAGGGGAGCTGTTTTTT. Translation: CASSPLAGELFF. The full variable domain, rest sourced from reference TRBV14 and TRBJ2-2, is EAGVTQFPSHSVIEKGQTVTLRCDPISGHDNLYWYRRVMGKEIKFLLHFVKESKQDESGMPNNRFLAERTGGTYSTLKVQPAELEDSGVYFCASSPLAGELFFGEGSRLTVL.

The chain links TRBV7-8 to TRBJ2-5; D not resolved. Near its end, the DNA agrees better with TRBJ2-7, so the J call may be wrong. CDR1 SGHVS and CDR2 FQNEAQ come from the germline V gene. The CDR3 has 12 residues. The CDR3 region is CASSLGAYEQYF. DNA of the CDR3: TGTGCCAGCAGCTTAGGGGCCTACGAGCAGTACTTC.

The gene calls are TRBV28 and TRBJ1-2, with TRBD1 matching over 7 bases. Germline loops: CDR1 MDHEN, CDR2 SYDVKM. The V segment lost 9 bases and the J segment 0 bases; nucleotides outside the gene matches: 10. The CDR3 covers 15 residues. CDR3: CASRGTEQSNYGYTF. DNA of the CDR3: TGTGCCAGTAGGGGGACAGAACAATCTAACTATGGCTACACCTTC.

This clone showed up just a few times. J is TRBJ1-6 and V is TRBV4-1; D is unresolved. This CDR3 has 13 residues. Germline CDR1 is MGHRA and CDR2 is YSYEKL. V was trimmed by 5 bases and J by 7 bases, leaving 9 bases between them. The CDR3 DNA is TGCGCCAGCAGCTTAAGTGGGAATTCACCCCTCCACTTT. This encodes CASSLSGNSPLHF.

This chain connects TRBV4-1 to TRBJ1-1, with D hard to call. The CDR3 contains 16 residues. Trimming removed 0 bases at V and 0 bases at J, with 11 bases between. The V gene's germline CDR1 is MGHRA and CDR2 YSYEKL. CDR3 in DNA: TGCGCCAGCAGCCAAGATCTTGCACCGATGAACACTGAAGCTTTCTTT. It is translated as CASSQDLAPMNTEAFF.

The gene calls are TRBV7-5 and TRBJ2-3. TRBV7-5 is labeled a pseudogene. This CDR3 is built from 13 residues. CDR3 loop: CVRSLGPTDTQYF. The CDR3 DNA sequence: TGTGTCAGAAGCTTAGGTCCCACAGATACGCAGTATTTT.

The chain has TRBV5-1 and TRBJ2-5; 8 bases line up with TRBD1. The assigned J gene may be wrong: the sequence end matches TRBJ2-7 better. The CDR3 runs 15 residues. CDR1 and CDR2 (germline): SGHRS, YFSETQ. The CDR3 loop reads CASSLGTGLSYEQYF. In DNA form, the CDR3 reads TGCGCCAGCAGCCTGGGGACAGGCCTCTCCTACGAGCAGTACTTC.

The chain's CDR3 is CASSLWESPTGELFF. Written as DNA, the CDR3 is TGCGCCAGCAGCCTGTGGGAGAGCCCCACCGGGGAGCTGTTTTTT. This chain uses TRBV5-1 with TRBJ2-2; TRBD2 is a possible D gene (5 bases). The V gene lost 4 bases and the J gene lost 4 bases, with 14 bases spanning the gap. CDR1 SGHRS and CDR2 YFSETQ come from the germline V gene. The CDR3 totals 15 residues.

The V and J genes are TRBV9 and TRBJ1-1; 7 bases fit TRBD1. Germline values: CDR1 SGDLS, CDR2 YYNGEE. With V trimmed by 0 bases and J by 6 bases, 5 bases remained unmatched. The CDR3 extends over 14 amino acids. CDR3 in amino acids: CASSVGTGFAEAFF. The CDR3 DNA sequence: TGTGCCAGCAGCGTAGGGACAGGCTTCGCTGAAGCTTTCTTT.

The CDR3 bases are TGTGCCAGCTCACCAGCGTTACTGGGGCCGAACACTGAAGCTTTCTTT. Its translation: CASSPALLGPNTEAFF. V and J are TRBV18 and TRBJ1-1, with D maybe TRBD1 (5 bases). This CDR3 contains 16 residues. Trimming pared 2 bases from V and 1 base from J, leaving 14 bases between. Germline-derived CDR1 and CDR2 are KGHSH and LQKENI.

The chain couples TRBV29-1 to TRBJ1-2; a weak D match, TRBD1 (5 bases). V was clipped by 6 bases and J by 4 bases, with 12 bases between them. The CDR3 contains 12 residues. Germline CDR1 reads SQVTM; CDR2 reads ANQGSEA. The CDR3 here is CSVADRIYGYTF. As DNA, the CDR3 is TGCAGCGTCGCCGACAGAATCTATGGCTACACCTTC.

The chain combines TRBV27 with TRBJ2-3, with D unclear. Trimming took off 4 bases at V and 8 bases at J, with 10 bases between the two ends. The CDR3 contains 12 residues. Germline V gene sequence: CDR1 MNHEY, CDR2 SMNVEV (reference sequence). This chain's CDR3 is CASSSWGATQYF. In DNA, the CDR3 is TGTGCCAGCAGTTCGTGGGGTGCTACGCAGTATTTT.

The chain is built from TRBV7-8 and TRBJ2-5; no reliable D call. Gene TRBJ2-7 matches the end of the DNA better, so the J call may be wrong. The length of the CDR3 is 15 residues. Germline V lookup: CDR1 SGHVS, CDR2 FQNEAQ. The CDR3: CASSPRTHRPYEQYF. The CDR3 bases are TGTGCCAGCAGCCCCCGGACCCACCGGCCCTACGAGCAGTACTTC.

This sequence joins TRBV27 and TRBJ1-5; no reliable D call. V was shortened by 3 bases and J by 4 bases, with 10 bases between the two germline ends. The CDR3 spans 14 residues. Germline V lookup: CDR1 MNHEY, CDR2 SMNVEV (reference sequence). The CDR3 coding sequence is TGTGCCAGCAGTTTGAAAGGATTGAATCAGCCCCAGCATTTT. This encodes CASSLKGLNQPQHF.

V usage is TRBV4-1 and J usage is TRBJ2-2; 8 bases agree with TRBD1. Germline V gene data show CDR1 as MGHRA and CDR2 as YSYEKL. The trim removed 4 bases at V and 2 bases at J, leaving 6 bases unmatched. This CDR3 has 16 amino acids. The CDR3 DNA reads TGCGCCAGCAGCCCTGGGGACAGGAAAAACACCGGGGAGCTGTTTTTT. Amino acid sequence: CASSPGDRKNTGELFF.

The chain combines TRBV6-4 with TRBJ2-1, with 7 bases aligning to TRBD2. After removal of 0 bases from V and 5 bases from J, the junction contained 7 bases not matched to a gene. In germline, CDR1 is MRHNA, CDR2 SNTAGT. CDR3 length: 16 residues. CDR3 in amino acids: CASSDSGGSGHNEQFF. In DNA, the CDR3 is TGTGCCAGCAGTGACTCCGGGGGTAGCGGGCACAATGAGCAGTTCTTC.

The chain recombines TRBV6-1 with TRBJ1-2; D remains unclear. The germline V gene encodes CDR1 MNHNS and CDR2 SASEGT. There are 13 residues in the CDR3. V lost 6 bases to trimming and J lost 4 bases, with 12 bases between them. The CDR3 region is CASSEDGRYGYTF. The CDR3 DNA reads as TGTGCCAGCAGCGAGGACGGACGCTATGGCTACACCTTC.

The chain links TRBV18 to TRBJ2-3; 10 nucleotides agree with TRBD2. This CDR3 is 16 amino acids long. Germline V gene lookup returns CDR1 KGHSH and CDR2 LQKENI. Losses at the gene ends were 3 bases for V and 1 base for J; bases not matched to a gene: 4. The CDR3 loop reads CASSPPTSGGTDTQYF. DNA for the CDR3: TGTGCCAGCTCACCTCCCACTAGCGGGGGCACAGATACGCAGTATTTT.